This T cell receptor (beta chain) was sequenced during a study of OX40 agonist ivuxolimab in advanced cancers. Across the whole study: Patients were infused with ivuxolimab every 2 weeks at 0.01 to 10 mg/kg. Each dose-escalation patient presented with hepatocellular carcinoma, melanoma, renal cell or head and neck cancer. Of mixed ages from about 23 to 90 and averaging roughly 66 years, the group was roughly 83% male. Findings of the study overall: Among the nonresponders, some also had low normalized T-cell clonal expansion.

Sequenced by immunoSEQ multiplex PCR; TCRdb stores in-frame clones only, minus some. The table records 7,400 or so clones, 90% of them present only once. Notes on this clone: Antigen unknown. The sample holds other DNA sequences that translate to the same CDR3.

Germline CDR1 SGHRS, CDR2 YFSETQ. The length of the CDR3 is 16 residues. V dropped 1 base and J dropped 0 bases, with 14 bases sitting between them. The sequencing used CD4+ or CD8+ T cells sorted from blood, collected in a trial of the OX40 agonist ivuxolimab. The sequence derives from an adult with an advanced solid tumor such as melanoma, head and neck, liver or kidney cancer. The chain has TRBV5-1 and TRBJ2-7, with a weak D call TRBD2 (7 bases). The CDR3 bases are TGCGCCAGCAGCTTGTCGGGTCGGGGGGCCTCCTACGAGCAGTACTTC. Translation: CASSLSGRGASYEQYF.